Listed here are 3 T cell receptor beta chains from one sample, sequenced in a study of tumor and adjacent non-tumor tissue in lung cancer (dated by TCRdb to the late 2010s). RNA was isolated from bulk unsorted tissue, and RNA quality was assessed with a NanoDrop ND-1000 and an Agilent 2100. Distant non-tumor tissue taken more than 3 cm from the tumor edge was used as the normal lung sample. The protocol used for the library was multiplex PCR. The sequencer listed for this sample is Illumina HiSeq 2500. TCRbeta libraries were constructed through three rounds of nested PCR with primers (Table S4) according to protocols modified from ARM-PCR. The raw public data were reprocessed by TCRdb itself: fastp quality trimming at Q25, MiXCR clonotype calling, in-frame beta chains only. Rows with a matching CDR3 protein are joined into one entry that keeps the most common DNA and genes. The sample includes more than 35,000 distinct CDR3 sequences, with roughly three fifths observed a single time. The leading ten clones occupy around 17% of the sample.

Sequenced material: distant non-tumor lung tissue. Receptor source: a woman aged 40 to 49 with non-small cell lung cancer.

Regarding this clonotype: Germline and junction disagree at one end, which may indicate a read error. V usage is TRBV12-3 or TRBV12-4 and J usage is TRBJ2-5, with D perhaps matching TRBD2 (7 bases). CDR3 size: 16 residues. As DNA, the CDR3 is TGTGCCAGCATTTTAACGCTCGGGGGGCATAGGGAGACCCAGTACTTT. It encodes CASILTLGGHRETQYF.

Remarks on this clonotype: Sequence at one end of the junction differs from germline and may be a read error. This sequence joins TRBV29-1 and TRBJ2-6, with D possibly being TRBD1 (5 bases). Germline V lookup: CDR1 SQVTM, CDR2 ANQGSEA. This CDR3 comprises 14 residues. This CDR3 reads CSVDTRPGANVLTF. The CDR3 region has the DNA TGCAGCGTTGACACAAGGCCTGGGGCCAACGTCCTAACTTTC.

Remarks on this clonotype: A clone one base away is much larger, so this may be a read error. The chain recombines TRBV12-3 or TRBV12-4 with TRBJ1-4, with D perhaps matching TRBD1 (5 bases). The V end was cut by 7 bases, the J end by 6 bases, with 21 bases between. The CDR3 sequence is 16 residues long. As DNA, the CDR3 is TGTGCCAGCATCCTTTCGATAGGCGGACATTATGAAAAACTGTTTTTT. Translating it yields CASILSIGGHYEKLFF.